Listed here are 24 T cell receptor beta chains from one sample, sequenced in a study of OX40 agonist ivuxolimab in advanced cancers. The repertoire was sequenced with immunoSEQ multiplex PCR; TCRdb's copy has only in-frame clones and lacks some. The sample records about 70,000 clones, almost 85% being singletons. The source material was CD4+ or CD8+ T cells sorted from blood, sampled in a trial of the OX40 agonist ivuxolimab. All receptors derive from an adult with an advanced solid tumor such as melanoma, head and neck, liver or kidney cancer.

This clone was detected a few times. The chain couples TRBV7-6 to TRBJ1-1; weak D call: TRBD1 (6 bases). V lost 2 bases and J 1 base, leaving 11 bases between the germline ends. The CDR3 length is 15 residues. Germline lookup yields CDR1 SGHVS and CDR2 FNYEAQ. The CDR3, as DNA: TGTGCCAGCAGCTTATCACAGGGCACGAACACTGAAGCTTTCTTT. Translated, it gives CASSLSQGTNTEAFF.

The gene calls are TRBV7-6 and TRBJ1-2; 10 bases fit TRBD1. Trimming cost V 5 bases and J 5 bases; bases outside gene matches: 8. This CDR3 is 15 amino acids long. In germline, CDR1 is SGHVS, CDR2 FNYEAQ. This CDR3 reads CASSSAGTGVYGYTF. The CDR3 DNA follows: TGTGCCAGCAGCAGTGCCGGGACAGGGGTATATGGCTACACCTTC.

The CDR3 sequence: CASSVGLAGGLETQYF. CDR3 nucleotide sequence: TGCGCCAGCAGCGTTGGACTAGCGGGGGGGCTAGAGACCCAGTACTTC. The rearrangement uses TRBV5-1 and TRBJ2-5, with 15 bases fitting TRBD2. This CDR3 comprises 16 residues. V lost 4 bases, J lost 4 bases, and 5 bases stayed unmatched. Germline V CDR1 and CDR2: SGHRS, YFSETQ. The full variable domain, in which reference TRBV5-1 and TRBJ2-5 provide the parts outside the CDR3, is KAGVTQTPRYLIKTRGQQVTLSCSPISGHRSVSWYQQTPGQGLQFLFEYFSETQRNKGNFPGRFSGRQFSNSRSEMNVSTLELGDSALYLCASSVGLAGGLETQYFGPGTRLLVL.

This chain joins TRBV29-1 and TRBJ1-1, with D possibly TRBD1 on 5 matching bases. The CDR3 is 13 amino acids. Trimming removed 4 bases at V and 7 bases at J, with 16 bases between. Per germline, CDR1 SQVTM and CDR2 ANQGSEA. The DNA of the CDR3 is TGCAGCGTTGTAGGGGCAAGTGCAGGTGAAGCTTTCTTT. As protein: CSVVGASAGEAFF.

CDR3 sequence (DNA): TGTGCCAGCAGTTTATCGGAACACGAGCAGTACTTC. It specifies CASSLSEHEQYF. The genes are TRBV28 and TRBJ2-7; D unresolved. The CDR3 consists of 12 residues. Germline values: CDR1 MDHEN, CDR2 SYDVKM. Trimming took off 1 base at V and 5 bases at J, with 6 bases between the two ends.

This chain links TRBV29-1 with TRBJ2-5, with D possibly matching TRBD1 (7 bases). The germline V gene has CDR1 SQVTM and CDR2 ANQGSEA. The CDR3 sequence is 14 residues long. V lost 4 bases and J lost 2, with 14 bases in between. CDR3 bases: TGCAGCGTTGGGGTCCCAGGGGGGCAAGAGACCCAGTACTTC. This encodes CSVGVPGGQETQYF.

The V call is TRBV7-2, the J call TRBJ1-3, with D possibly being TRBD1 (6 bases). The germline gives CDR1 SGHTA, CDR2 FQGNSA. CDR3 length equals 15 residues. V lost 5 bases, J lost 9 bases, and 20 bases lay in between. The chain's CDR3 is CASSPRQERSSTIYF. The CDR3 DNA sequence: TGTGCCAGCAGCCCGCGACAGGAGCGGTCCAGCACCATATATTTT.

V and J are TRBV5-1 and TRBJ1-4; 7 nucleotides align to TRBD1. The CDR3 sequence is 15 residues long. Germline CDR1 is SGHRS and CDR2 is YFSETQ. J was trimmed by 8 bases and V by 4 bases; bases with no gene match: 11. The CDR3 reads CASSITGEVWEKLFF. The DNA of the CDR3 is TGCGCCAGCAGCATAACAGGGGAAGTATGGGAAAAACTGTTTTTT.

The rearrangement uses TRBV7-2 and TRBJ1-6, with D tentatively TRBD1 (6 bases). Looked up from germline, CDR1 is SGHTA and CDR2 is FQGNSA. V shed 2 bases and J shed 9 bases, with 14 bases lying between them. This CDR3 has 15 residues. The CDR3 region has the DNA TGTGCCAGCAGCTTATTAACGGTGGGGGCTTCACCCCTCCACTTT. This gives the protein CASSLLTVGASPLHF. Filled out from reference TRBV7-2 and TRBJ1-6, the complete variable domain reads GAGVSQSPSNKVTEKGKDVELRCDPISGHTALYWYRQSLGQGLEFLIYFQGNSAPDKSGLPSDRFSAERTGGSVSTLTIQRTQQEDSAVYLCASSLLTVGASPLHFGNGTRLTVT.

This clone was found once. The rearrangement links TRBV28 to TRBJ2-1; D might be TRBD2 (6 bases). CDR1 MDHEN and CDR2 SYDVKM come from the germline V gene. Trimming removed 3 bases at V and 6 bases at J, with 15 bases between. CDR3 length: 15 amino acids. In nucleotides, the CDR3 is TGTGCCAGCAGTTTTGGGACTCAGGTGGGCAATGAGCAGTTCTTC. Protein: CASSFGTQVGNEQFF. The full variable domain, with the rest looked up from reference TRBV28 and TRBJ2-1, is DVKVTQSSRYLVKRTGEKVFLECVQDMDHENMFWYRQDPGLGLRLIYFSYDVKMKEKGDIPEGYSVSREKKERFSLILESASTNQTSMYLCASSFGTQVGNEQFFGPGTRLTVL.

This clone showed up just a few times. The identical CDR3 is also encoded by other nucleotide sequences in the sample. V is TRBV7-2 and J is TRBJ1-6; D may be TRBD1 (5 bases). Germline V gives CDR1 SGHTA, CDR2 FQGNSA. The germline V and J ends were trimmed by 5 bases and 9 bases, with 17 bases remaining between them. The CDR3 loop spans 15 amino acids. CDR3 residues: CASSLGPGLGSPLHF. The CDR3, as DNA: TGTGCCAGCAGCCTAGGGCCAGGGTTGGGTTCACCCCTCCACTTT. Drawing the rest from reference TRBV7-2 and TRBJ1-6, the complete variable domain is GAGVSQSPSNKVTEKGKDVELRCDPISGHTALYWYRQSLGQGLEFLIYFQGNSAPDKSGLPSDRFSAERTGGSVSTLTIQRTQQEDSAVYLCASSLGPGLGSPLHFGNGTRLTVT.

The J gene is TRBJ1-1, the V gene TRBV19; TRBD1 aligns across 10 bases. CDR1 and CDR2 from the germline V gene are LNHDA and SQIVND (reference sequence). The CDR3 sequence is 14 residues long. Trimming cost V 7 bases and J 6 bases; bases outside gene matches: 8. As DNA, the CDR3 is TGTGCCAGTACCCCCGGACAGGGGGTAGCTGAAGCTTTCTTT. Protein sequence: CASTPGQGVAEAFF.

Only one count was recorded for this clone. CDR3: CASSNPGQGTYEQYF. The CDR3 region has the DNA TGTGCCAGCAGTAATCCGGGACAGGGGACCTACGAGCAGTACTTC. The J gene is TRBJ2-7, the V gene TRBV6-5; TRBD1 matches 10 bases. CDR1 is MNHEY, CDR2 SVGAGI, per germline. The V segment lost 5 bases and the J segment 2 bases; nucleotides outside the gene matches: 6. This CDR3 contains 15 residues.

J is TRBJ2-5 and V is TRBV2; 7 positions agree with TRBD2. This CDR3 is 14 amino acids long. Unmatched junction bases numbered 4, after V lost 3 bases and J lost 3 bases. Germline V gene sequence: CDR1 SNHLY, CDR2 FYNNEI. The CDR3 spells CASSDLRGEETQYF. CDR3 in DNA: TGTGCCAGCAGTGACCTCCGGGGGGAAGAGACCCAGTACTTC.

V usage is TRBV5-1 and J usage is TRBJ2-1; D unclear. The V end lost 0 bases, the J end lost 5 bases, and 9 bases lay between the germline ends. The CDR3 covers 14 residues. From germline, CDR1 is SGHRS and CDR2 YFSETQ. The CDR3: CASSLGTQNNEQFF. As DNA, the CDR3 is TGCGCCAGCAGCTTGGGTACCCAGAACAATGAGCAGTTCTTC.

The chain joins TRBV2 to TRBJ1-2; the D is unclear. V dropped 6 bases and J dropped 8 bases, with 13 bases sitting between them. The length of the CDR3 is 12 residues. Germline CDR1 is SNHLY and CDR2 is FYNNEI. This CDR3 reads CASRQDFGGYTF. The CDR3 coding sequence is TGTGCCAGCAGGCAGGATTTCGGCGGCTACACCTTC.

The chain couples TRBV28 to TRBJ1-1; D is unresolved. CDR3 size: 15 residues. The germline V and J ends were trimmed by 7 bases and 2 bases, with 17 bases remaining between them. CDR1 is MDHEN and CDR2 is SYDVKM in the germline V gene. The chain's CDR3 is CASNSGRGYNTEAFF. The CDR3 DNA is TGTGCCAGCAATTCAGGAAGAGGATACAACACTGAAGCTTTCTTT.

This clone has a single count. V usage is TRBV5-1 and J usage is TRBJ2-5; D ambiguous. Germline CDR1 is SGHRS and CDR2 is YFSETQ. The CDR3 is 11 amino acids. V was cut by 3 bases and J by 2 bases, with 2 bases left in between. The CDR3 here is CASSWQETQYF. CDR3 coding DNA: TGCGCCAGCAGCTGGCAAGAGACCCAGTACTTC.

In DNA form, the CDR3 reads TGCGCCAGCAGCCAGGGGGACAGGACGGACGAGCAGTACTTC. Its translation is CASSQGDRTDEQYF. The rearrangement links TRBV4-3 to TRBJ2-7, with 8 bases lining up with TRBD1. The length of the CDR3 is 14 residues. Unmatched junction bases numbered 6, after V lost 3 bases and J lost 5 bases. Germline loops: CDR1 LGHNA, CDR2 YSLEER.

CDR3 nucleotides: TGTGCCAGCAGTGAAGTCAGTTTACTAGCCAAAAACATTCAGTACTTC. This translates into CASSEVSLLAKNIQYF. The V call is TRBV6-1, the J call TRBJ2-4; D gene ambiguous. The V end was cut by 1 base, the J end by 0 bases, with 10 bases between. From germline, CDR1 is MNHNS and CDR2 SASEGT. The CDR3 runs 16 residues.

As DNA, the CDR3 is TGTGCCAGCAGTGCACAGGGTGGGGCTGAAGCTTTCTTT. Its protein is CASSAQGGAEAFF. The V and J genes are TRBV2 and TRBJ1-1; weak D call: TRBD1 (6 bases). Germline V gives CDR1 SNHLY, CDR2 FYNNEI. There are 13 residues in the CDR3. The germline V and J ends were trimmed by 4 bases and 6 bases, with 12 bases remaining between them.

The chain uses TRBV2 and TRBJ1-5; D unclear. The CDR3 sequence is 14 residues long. Germline assignment: CDR1 SNHLY and CDR2 FYNNEI. V was pared by 4 bases and J by 7 bases, with 14 bases between. The CDR3 reads CASSAEGMGQPQHF. DNA of the CDR3: TGTGCCAGCAGTGCCGAGGGAATGGGGCAGCCCCAGCATTTT.

The chain carries TRBV6-1 and TRBJ2-1; D not resolved. The CDR3 is 15 amino acids. The V gene's germline CDR1 is MNHNS and CDR2 SASEGT. Trimming pared 2 bases from V and 5 bases from J, leaving 13 bases between. CDR3 sequence reads: CASSEPSRLNNEQFF. The CDR3 DNA reads as TGTGCCAGCAGTGAACCCTCACGACTGAACAATGAGCAGTTCTTC.

The gene calls are TRBV5-4 and TRBJ2-1, with D hard to call. CDR3 length: 16 residues. Per the germline V gene, CDR1 is SGHNT and CDR2 is YYREEE (reference sequence). V shed 1 base and J shed 0 bases, with 11 bases lying between them. CDR3 protein: CASSLRLVGSYNEQFF. The CDR3 DNA sequence: TGTGCCAGCAGCTTGCGTCTGGTCGGCTCCTACAATGAGCAGTTCTTC.